This T cell receptor (beta chain) stems from a study of shared clonotypes between healthy human individuals. As for the study in general: A donor's plate count was three for CD4 naive and three for CD4 memory; CD8 naive had two and CD8 memory one. Overall study results and limits: It was observed that 5% to 6.5% of naive CD4 clonotypes were shared across a few donors.

Concerning this clone itself: As yet, its antigen is unknown. Other DNA sequences in this sample translate to the same CDR3.

Trimming shortened V by 3 bases and J by 2 bases, and 4 bases separated the two germline ends. CDR1 and CDR2 from the germline V gene are DFQATT and SNEGSKA (reference sequence). This CDR3 has 11 amino acids. Assay used: immunoSEQ multiplex PCR; TCRdb lists only in-frame clones, some missing. Among some 2,500,000 clones listed, more than 85% were seen once. Sequenced input: naive CD4+ T cells from PBMCs. Subset described: CD45RA+ positively selected. The receptor was derived from a man younger than 30 in good health. Some clones in this sample may be carry-over from other donors' samples. The rearrangement links TRBV20-1 to TRBJ1-1, with no clear D. Here the CDR3 reads CSARLNTEAFF. The CDR3, as DNA: TGCAGTGCTAGGCTAAACACTGAAGCTTTCTTT.